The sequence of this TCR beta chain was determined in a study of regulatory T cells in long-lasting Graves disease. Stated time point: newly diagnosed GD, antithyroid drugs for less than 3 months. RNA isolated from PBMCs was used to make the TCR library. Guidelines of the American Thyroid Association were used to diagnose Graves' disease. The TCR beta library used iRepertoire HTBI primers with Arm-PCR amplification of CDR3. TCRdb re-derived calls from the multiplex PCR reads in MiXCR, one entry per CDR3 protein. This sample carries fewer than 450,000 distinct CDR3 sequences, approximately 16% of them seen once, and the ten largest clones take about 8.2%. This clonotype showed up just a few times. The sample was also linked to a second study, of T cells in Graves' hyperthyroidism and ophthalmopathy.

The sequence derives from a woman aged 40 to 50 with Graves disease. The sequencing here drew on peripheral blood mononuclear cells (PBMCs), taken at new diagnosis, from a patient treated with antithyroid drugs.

In DNA form, the CDR3 reads TGTGCCAGCGGGGGTGGTAGGGGTCCGAACACTGAAGCTTTCTTT. Translated, it gives CASGGGRGPNTEAFF. The rearrangement uses TRBV7-9 and TRBJ1-1; weak D call: TRBD1 (5 bases). Germline CDR1 reads SEHNR; CDR2 reads FQNEAQ (reference sequence). The CDR3 is 15 residues long. Deletions cut 8 bases from V and 1 base from J, with 17 bases between.